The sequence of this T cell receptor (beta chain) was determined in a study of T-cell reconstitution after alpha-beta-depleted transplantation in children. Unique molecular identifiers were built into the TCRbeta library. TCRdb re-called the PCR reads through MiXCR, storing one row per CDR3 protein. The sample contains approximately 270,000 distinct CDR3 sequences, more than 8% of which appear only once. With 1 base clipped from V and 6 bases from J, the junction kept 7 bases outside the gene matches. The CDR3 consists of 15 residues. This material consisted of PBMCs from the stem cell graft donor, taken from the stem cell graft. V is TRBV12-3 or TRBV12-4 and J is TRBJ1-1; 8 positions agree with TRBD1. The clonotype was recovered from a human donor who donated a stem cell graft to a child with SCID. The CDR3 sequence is CASSLGTGPIAEAFF. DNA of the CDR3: TGTGCCAGCAGTTTAGGGACAGGGCCCATCGCTGAAGCTTTCTTT.